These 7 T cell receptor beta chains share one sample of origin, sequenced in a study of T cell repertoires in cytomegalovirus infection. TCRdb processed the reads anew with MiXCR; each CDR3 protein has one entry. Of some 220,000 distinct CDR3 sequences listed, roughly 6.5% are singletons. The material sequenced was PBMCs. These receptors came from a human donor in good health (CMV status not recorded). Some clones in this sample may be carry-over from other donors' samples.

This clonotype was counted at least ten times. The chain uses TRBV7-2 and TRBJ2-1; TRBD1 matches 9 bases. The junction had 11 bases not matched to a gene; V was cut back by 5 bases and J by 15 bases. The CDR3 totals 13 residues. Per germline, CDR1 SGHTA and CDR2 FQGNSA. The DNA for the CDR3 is TGTGCCAGCAGCCTCGGACGGGACAGGGTGTCGTTCTTC. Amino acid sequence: CASSLGRDRVSFF.

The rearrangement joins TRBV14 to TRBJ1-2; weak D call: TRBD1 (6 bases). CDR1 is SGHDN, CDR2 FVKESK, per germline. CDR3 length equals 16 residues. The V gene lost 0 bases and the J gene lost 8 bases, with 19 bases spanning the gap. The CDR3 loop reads CASSQDIGRGGPGYTF. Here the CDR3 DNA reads TGTGCCAGCAGCCAAGATATCGGGAGGGGGGGGCCCGGCTACACCTTC.

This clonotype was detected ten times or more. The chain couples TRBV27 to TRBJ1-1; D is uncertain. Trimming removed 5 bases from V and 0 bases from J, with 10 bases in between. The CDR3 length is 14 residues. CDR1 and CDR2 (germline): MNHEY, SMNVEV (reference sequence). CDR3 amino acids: CASSGNSLNTEAFF. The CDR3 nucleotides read TGTGCCAGCAGTGGGAACAGTCTGAACACTGAAGCTTTCTTT.

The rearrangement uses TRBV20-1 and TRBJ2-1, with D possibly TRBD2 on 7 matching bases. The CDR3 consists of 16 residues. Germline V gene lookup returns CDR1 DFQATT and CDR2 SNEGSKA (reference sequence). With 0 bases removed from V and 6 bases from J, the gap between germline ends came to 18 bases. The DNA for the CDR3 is TGCAGTGCTAGAGATAGGGGGGGGGGCCATTTCAATGAGCAGTTCTTC. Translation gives CSARDRGGGHFNEQFF.

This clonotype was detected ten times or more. CDR3 protein: CASSLGISPLHF. CDR3 nucleotide sequence: TGTGCCAGCAGCTTAGGCATTTCACCCCTCCACTTT. The chain recombines TRBV7-2 with TRBJ1-6; D is unclear. CDR1 and CDR2 (germline): SGHTA, FQGNSA. The CDR3 extends over 12 amino acids. V was trimmed by 1 base and J by 9 bases, leaving 4 bases between them.

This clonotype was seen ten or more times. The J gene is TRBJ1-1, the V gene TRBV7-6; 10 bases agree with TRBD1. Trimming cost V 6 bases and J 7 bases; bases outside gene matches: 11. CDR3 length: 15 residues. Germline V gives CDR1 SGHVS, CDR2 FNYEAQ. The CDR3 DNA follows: TGTGCCAGCAGTTATGCGGGACAGGGGTGGAATGAAGCTTTCTTT. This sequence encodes CASSYAGQGWNEAFF.

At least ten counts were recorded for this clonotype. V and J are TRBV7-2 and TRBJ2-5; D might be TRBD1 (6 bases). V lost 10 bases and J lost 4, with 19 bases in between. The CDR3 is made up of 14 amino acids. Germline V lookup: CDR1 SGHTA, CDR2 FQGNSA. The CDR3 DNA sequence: TGTGCCACCGCGTCTCAGGGGCGCGGAGAGACCCAGTACTTC. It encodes CATASQGRGETQYF.